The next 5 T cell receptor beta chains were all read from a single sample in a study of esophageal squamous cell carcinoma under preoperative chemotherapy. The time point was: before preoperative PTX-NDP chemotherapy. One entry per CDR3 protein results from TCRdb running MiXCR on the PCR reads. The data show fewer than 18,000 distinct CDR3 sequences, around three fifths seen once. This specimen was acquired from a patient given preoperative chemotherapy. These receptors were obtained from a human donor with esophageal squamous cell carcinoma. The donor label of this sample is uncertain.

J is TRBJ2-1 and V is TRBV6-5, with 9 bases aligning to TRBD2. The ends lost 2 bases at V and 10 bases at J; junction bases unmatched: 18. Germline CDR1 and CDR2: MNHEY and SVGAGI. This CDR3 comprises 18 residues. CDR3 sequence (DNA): TGTGCCAGCAGTTACCGTGGGCGGGGGGGACGAAACTCCTACGAGCAGTTCTTC. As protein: CASSYRGRGGRNSYEQFF.

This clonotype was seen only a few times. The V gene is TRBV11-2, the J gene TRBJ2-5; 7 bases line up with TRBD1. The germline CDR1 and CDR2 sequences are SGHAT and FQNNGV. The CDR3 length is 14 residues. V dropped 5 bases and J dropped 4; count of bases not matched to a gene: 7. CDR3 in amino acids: CASSDRARSETQYF. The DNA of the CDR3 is TGTGCCAGCAGCGACAGGGCCCGCTCAGAGACCCAGTACTTC.

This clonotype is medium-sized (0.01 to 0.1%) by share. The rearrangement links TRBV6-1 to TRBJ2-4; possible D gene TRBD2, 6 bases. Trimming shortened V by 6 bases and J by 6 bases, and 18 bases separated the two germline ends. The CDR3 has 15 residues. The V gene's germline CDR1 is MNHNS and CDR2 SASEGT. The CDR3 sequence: CASRRGTQRGNIQYF. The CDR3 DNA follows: TGTGCCAGCAGACGGGGGACCCAACGTGGAAACATTCAGTACTTC.

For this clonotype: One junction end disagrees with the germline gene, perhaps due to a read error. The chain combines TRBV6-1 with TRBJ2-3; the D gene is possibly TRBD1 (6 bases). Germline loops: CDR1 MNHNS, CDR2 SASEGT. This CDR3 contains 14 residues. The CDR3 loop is CASRKRVTGDEQYF. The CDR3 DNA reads TGTGCCAGCAGGAAGCGTGTGACAGGCGATGAGCAGTATTTC.

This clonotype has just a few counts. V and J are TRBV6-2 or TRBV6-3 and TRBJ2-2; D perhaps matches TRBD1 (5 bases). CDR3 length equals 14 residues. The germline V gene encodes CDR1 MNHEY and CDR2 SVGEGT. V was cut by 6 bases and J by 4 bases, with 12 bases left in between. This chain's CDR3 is CASSFGQLTGELFF. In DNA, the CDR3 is TGTGCCAGCAGCTTTGGACAACTCACCGGGGAGCTGTTTTTT.